Detailed here is one TCR beta chain. Patients with Susac syndrome showed fulfilment of recently defined diagnostic criteria for definite or probable disease. CDR1 and CDR2 from the germline V gene are LGHNA and YSLEER. The germline V and J ends were trimmed by 0 bases and 4 bases, with 12 bases remaining between them. This CDR3 spans 15 amino acids. This sample stems from a study of CD8 T cells in Susac syndrome. RNA was extracted with the RNeasy kit, and a quantity of 0.5 to 1 ug was reverse transcribed using random hexamers. By means of immunoSEQ multiplex PCR, TCR beta CDR3 spanning 54 Vbeta and 13 Jbeta underwent amplification. Each CDR3 protein gets one entry after TCRdb re-called the immunoSEQ multiplex PCR reads with MiXCR. The sample records more than 150,000 distinct CDR3 sequences, nearly 97% being singletons.

The rearrangement joins TRBV4-3 to TRBJ1-2; no clear D. The sample consisted of CD4+ T cells from PBMCs. This clonotype originated in a human donor with Susac syndrome. The CDR3 DNA reads TGCGCCAGCAGCCAAGATGGGTCCGAGTTCTATGGCTACACCTTC. Residues: CASSQDGSEFYGYTF.